The clone carrying this TCR beta chain came up many times. Its antigen is still unknown. Via MiXCR, TCRdb re-called the 5' RACE reads, giving one row per CDR3 protein. Among roughly 130,000 distinct CDR3 sequences, 9.3% were seen once, and the ten largest hold 3.3%. CDR1 is SQVTM, CDR2 ANQGSEA, per germline. The CDR3 covers 12 residues. The ends were cut back, 5 bases at V and 2 bases at J, with 6 bases in the middle. This sample is drawn from a study of CD8 T cells in ankylosing spondylitis. General study findings and limits: In synovial fluid and blood from reactive arthritis, some motif variants were previously reported.

The TCR sequence derives from a male donor with ankylosing spondylitis or in good health (not recorded which). The chain has TRBV29-1 and TRBJ2-2, with D hard to call. Sequencing was done on a sample of blood, either unsorted or a sorted T cell fraction (not recorded which). The DNA for the CDR3 is TGCAGCGTTCTGGGCAACACCGGGGAGCTGTTTTTT. As protein: CSVLGNTGELFF.